The 30 T cell receptor beta chains given below trace back to one sample, sequenced in a study of blood T cell repertoires in COVID-19. Clones were read by immunoSEQ multiplex PCR, and TCRdb kept only the in-frame ones, dropping some. Altogether approximately 270,000 clones are present, roughly 86% being singletons, with the ten largest covering over 8%. Sequenced: peripheral blood. The receptor set was obtained from a man aged 35 to 55 with active or convalescent COVID-19.

This clone occurred a few times. V and J are TRBV2 and TRBJ2-3, with D uncertain. Looked up from germline, CDR1 is SNHLY and CDR2 is FYNNEI. The CDR3 spans 14 residues. V was clipped by 5 bases and J by 0 bases, with 9 bases between them. Written as DNA, the CDR3 is TGTGCCAGCAGTCCCCACCGGAGCACAGATACGCAGTATTTT. Encoded protein: CASSPHRSTDTQYF.

J is TRBJ1-4 and V is TRBV5-1; D is perhaps TRBD1 (6 bases). The germline V gene has CDR1 SGHRS and CDR2 YFSETQ. The CDR3 totals 15 residues. Deletions cut 7 bases from V and 2 bases from J, with 15 bases between. The CDR3 DNA follows: TGCGCCAGCGGGGCTACAGGACAGACTAATGAAAAACTGTTTTTT. Protein sequence: CASGATGQTNEKLFF.

The rearrangement uses TRBV5-4 and TRBJ1-2; 7 bases align to TRBD1. The ends lost 4 bases at V and 4 bases at J; junction bases unmatched: 10. CDR1 is SGHNT, CDR2 YYREEE, per germline (reference sequence). The CDR3 sequence is 15 residues long. CDR3 bases: TGTGCCAGCAGCGTAACAGGGGCCGCTAGCTATGGCTACACCTTC. This translates into CASSVTGAASYGYTF.

V is TRBV10-2 and J is TRBJ1-1; D might be TRBD1 (5 bases). V gave up 2 bases and J gave up 4 bases, with 14 bases separating them. Germline CDR1 and CDR2: WSHSY and SAAADI. This CDR3 spans 15 amino acids. The chain's CDR3 is CASSEHRPGGTEAFF. The CDR3 nucleotides read TGCGCCAGCAGTGAGCACCGCCCCGGGGGCACTGAAGCTTTCTTT.

The V gene is TRBV3-1 (or the pseudogene TRBV3-2), the J gene TRBJ2-7; 7 bases agree with TRBD2. This CDR3 region has 17 residues. Per the germline V gene, CDR1 is LGHDT and CDR2 is YNNKEL (reference sequence). The ends lost 4 bases at V and 6 bases at J; junction bases unmatched: 18. The CDR3 coding sequence is TGTGCCAGCAGCCTCAGACACCTTCTAGCGGATGGCTCCGAGCAGTACTTC. It is translated as CASSLRHLLADGSEQYF.

The V gene is TRBV4-1, the J gene TRBJ1-2, with D possibly matching TRBD1 (5 bases). The V and J ends lost 3 bases and 4 bases respectively, with 18 bases between them. In germline, CDR1 is MGHRA, CDR2 YSYEKL. The CDR3 has 16 amino acids. The CDR3 protein is CASSQTGGSGAYGYTF. CDR3 coding DNA: TGCGCCAGCAGCCAGACGGGGGGAAGCGGTGCCTATGGCTACACCTTC.

The chain joins TRBV29-1 to TRBJ1-2; 7 nucleotides line up with TRBD1. CDR3 size: 13 residues. Germline V gene lookup returns CDR1 SQVTM and CDR2 ANQGSEA. The ends lost 6 bases at V and 1 base at J; junction bases unmatched: 5. CDR3 in amino acids: CSVRTGGNYGYTF. In DNA, the CDR3 is TGCAGCGTCCGGACAGGTGGTAACTATGGCTACACCTTC.

This clone appeared once. This sequence joins TRBV6-5 and TRBJ2-7, with 7 bases aligning to TRBD1. Germline trimming cut 2 bases from V and 3 bases from J; bases unmatched to any gene: 1. The CDR3 runs to 13 residues. Germline V lookup: CDR1 MNHEY, CDR2 SVGAGI. The CDR3 region has the DNA TGTGCCAGCAGTTACAGACAGGGCTACGAGCAGTACTTC. Translation: CASSYRQGYEQYF.

The chain uses TRBV28 and TRBJ1-5, with a tentative D call TRBD1 (5 bases). V was pared by 6 bases and J by 7 bases, with 16 bases between. The CDR3 runs to 14 residues. CDR1 is MDHEN, CDR2 SYDVKM, per germline. CDR3 sequence: CASSIMAREQPQHF. The CDR3 nucleotides read TGTGCCAGCAGCATTATGGCCAGGGAACAGCCCCAGCATTTT.

The V gene is TRBV29-1, the J gene TRBJ2-7; weak D call: TRBD1 (6 bases). Trimming removed 7 bases at V and 6 bases at J, with 22 bases between. The CDR3 runs to 14 residues. The germline gives CDR1 SQVTM, CDR2 ANQGSEA. Written as DNA, the CDR3 is TGCAGCGCTCTCGGGGACACCCTCCACGGCGAGCAGTACTTC. This codes for CSALGDTLHGEQYF.

V usage is TRBV6-5 and J usage is TRBJ2-3; weak D call: TRBD2 (7 bases). The CDR3 is 15 residues long. Germline values: CDR1 MNHEY, CDR2 SVGAGI. V lost 0 bases and J 12 bases, leaving 19 bases between the germline ends. CDR3 in amino acids: CASSYSIWGGGSQYF. The CDR3 DNA reads TGTGCCAGCAGTTACTCGATCTGGGGGGGCGGGTCACAGTATTTT.

The chain uses TRBV4-1 and TRBJ2-2, with 9 bases aligning to TRBD2. CDR3 length: 16 residues. J gave up 2 bases and V 4 bases, and 5 bases lay outside the gene matches. The germline V gene encodes CDR1 MGHRA and CDR2 YSYEKL. The CDR3 DNA follows: TGCGCCAGCAGCCTCCGGACTAGCGTAAACACCGGGGAGCTGTTTTTT. Its translation is CASSLRTSVNTGELFF.

This clone has more than one count but fewer than ten. V is TRBV5-1 and J is TRBJ2-1; 7 bases agree with TRBD2. The CDR3 spans 15 residues. Trimming took 4 bases from V and 3 from J; bases not matched to a gene: 7. The germline V gene has CDR1 SGHRS and CDR2 YFSETQ. In nucleotides, the CDR3 is TGCGCCAGCAGCCCGCGGGAGTCCGGCTACAATGAGCAGTTCTTC. This gives the protein CASSPRESGYNEQFF.

The table lists this clone with a few counts. This rearrangement joins TRBV7-9 to TRBJ2-1; D is possibly TRBD2 (6 bases). Trimming removed 6 bases from V and 9 bases from J, with 15 bases in between. Germline V gene data show CDR1 as SEHNR and CDR2 as FQNEAQ (reference sequence). The CDR3 length is 13 residues. CDR3 in amino acids: CASRLTSMGEQFF. The DNA of the CDR3 is TGTGCCAGCAGGCTGACTAGTATGGGTGAGCAGTTCTTC.

The V call is TRBV19, the J call TRBJ1-1; D remains unclear. The germline V gene encodes CDR1 LNHDA and CDR2 SQIVND (reference sequence). The CDR3 is 13 residues long. V lost 2 bases, J lost 1 base, and 5 bases lay in between. The CDR3 DNA sequence: TGTGCCAGTAGTATATCGGGGAACACTGAAGCTTTCTTT. It codes for CASSISGNTEAFF.

The rearrangement joins TRBV10-2 to TRBJ1-1; a weak D match, TRBD1 (6 bases). CDR3 length equals 13 residues. V dropped 5 bases and J dropped 1 base, with 8 bases sitting between them. The V gene's germline CDR1 is WSHSY and CDR2 SAAADI. The CDR3 spells CASSSDRNTEAFF. The CDR3 nucleotides read TGCGCCAGCAGTTCGGACAGGAACACTGAAGCTTTCTTT.

The chain has TRBV6-5 and TRBJ1-2; D is uncertain. The CDR3 extends over 12 amino acids. Trimming left V 0 bases short and J 13 bases short, with 12 bases between. In germline, CDR1 is MNHEY, CDR2 SVGAGI. CDR3 amino acids: CASSYSEYFGTF. CDR3 DNA sequence: TGTGCCAGCAGTTACTCCGAGTATTTCGGCACCTTC.

The genes are TRBV30 and TRBJ1-1, with D hard to call. The CDR3 has 16 amino acids. Trimming removed 1 base from V and 5 bases from J, with 20 bases in between. Germline V lookup: CDR1 GTSNPN, CDR2 SVGIG (reference sequence). The CDR3: CAWSGRDQRSRTEAFF. DNA for the CDR3: TGTGCCTGGAGTGGACGAGACCAGAGGTCGAGAACTGAAGCTTTCTTT. Supplemented by reference TRBV30 and TRBJ1-1, the full variable domain reads SQTIHQWPATLVQPVGSPLSLECTVEGTSNPNLYWYRQAAGRGLQLLFYSVGIGQISSEVPQNLSASRPQDRQFILSSKKLLLSDSGFYLCAWSGRDQRSRTEAFFGQGTRLTVV.

The chain is built from TRBV5-4 and TRBJ2-1; D is possibly TRBD1 (6 bases). Germline CDR1 is SGHNT and CDR2 is YYREEE (reference sequence). The CDR3 consists of 15 residues. Trimming removed 6 bases at V and 5 bases at J, with 18 bases between. CDR3 nucleotides: TGTGCCAGCAACCCCCAGGTCAGGGGCGACAATGAGCAGTTCTTC. This sequence encodes CASNPQVRGDNEQFF. The full variable domain, with the rest looked up from reference TRBV5-4 and TRBJ2-1, is ETGVTQSPTHLIKTRGQQVTLRCSSQSGHNTVSWYQQALGQGPQFIFQYYREEENGRGNFPPRFSGLQFPNYSSELNVNALELDDSALYLCASNPQVRGDNEQFFGPGTRLTVL.

The chain combines TRBV5-4 with TRBJ1-3, with 9 bases matching TRBD1. This CDR3 is built from 15 residues. With 4 bases clipped from V and 3 bases from J, the junction kept 5 bases outside the gene matches. Germline lookup yields CDR1 SGHNT and CDR2 YYREEE (reference sequence). The CDR3 coding sequence is TGTGCCAGCAGCCTCGGGACAGGGAATGGAAACACCATATATTTT. Its protein product is CASSLGTGNGNTIYF.

The CDR3 loop is CASSMGGTYNEQFF. In DNA form, the CDR3 reads TGTGCCAGCAGTATGGGGGGGACCTACAATGAGCAGTTCTTC. The J gene is TRBJ2-1, the V gene TRBV6-4; 7 nucleotides align to TRBD2. V lost 5 bases, J lost 2 bases, and 3 bases stayed unmatched. This CDR3 spans 14 amino acids. Germline V CDR1 and CDR2: MRHNA, SNTAGT.

This chain links TRBV4-1 with TRBJ2-7, with 9 positions matching TRBD2. CDR1 is MGHRA and CDR2 is YSYEKL in the germline V gene. J gave up 5 bases and V 1 base, and 6 bases lay outside the gene matches. This CDR3 region has 15 residues. The CDR3 protein is CASSQVSREGHEQYF. CDR3 nucleotides: TGCGCCAGCAGCCAAGTCTCGCGGGAGGGCCACGAGCAGTACTTC.

J is TRBJ2-1 and V is TRBV10-3, with a possible D match to TRBD2 (6 bases). V was pared by 0 bases and J by 6 bases, with 18 bases between. The length of the CDR3 is 17 residues. CDR1 ENHRY and CDR2 SYGVKD come from the germline V gene. The CDR3 region has the DNA TGTGCCATCAGTGAGTCCTCTAGCGACACCCAGGGCAATGAGCAGTTCTTC. It codes for CAISESSSDTQGNEQFF.

The genes are TRBV10-3 and TRBJ2-3; TRBD2 matches 9 bases. The V gene's germline CDR1 is ENHRY and CDR2 SYGVKD. The junction had 9 bases not matched to a gene; V was cut back by 6 bases and J by 2 bases. The CDR3 runs to 16 residues. CDR3 protein: CAISSGSGGFTDTQYF. CDR3 in DNA: TGTGCCATCAGCTCCGGTAGCGGGGGCTTCACAGATACGCAGTATTTT.

The V gene is TRBV2, the J gene TRBJ2-3; TRBD1 matches at 7 bases. Germline V gene lookup returns CDR1 SNHLY and CDR2 FYNNEI. This CDR3 is built from 15 residues. J was trimmed by 0 bases and V by 3 bases; bases with no gene match: 3. The CDR3 sequence is CASSEETGSTDTQYF. Here the CDR3 DNA reads TGTGCCAGCAGTGAGGAGACAGGGAGCACAGATACGCAGTATTTT.

The chain joins TRBV10-3 to TRBJ2-7; 10 bases fit TRBD2. The CDR3 is 14 residues long. Trimming cost V 10 bases and J 5 bases; bases outside gene matches: 11. Germline V lookup: CDR1 ENHRY, CDR2 SYGVKD. CDR3 protein: CATQLAGGRDEQYF. CDR3 nucleotide sequence: TGTGCCACCCAATTAGCGGGAGGACGGGACGAGCAGTACTTC.

This clone was detected only once. J is TRBJ2-7 and V is TRBV24-1; D is possibly TRBD1 (6 bases). CDR3 length: 15 residues. V lost 5 bases and J 6 bases, leaving 19 bases between the germline ends. CDR1 KGHDR and CDR2 SFDVKD come from the germline V gene. CDR3 sequence reads: CATSGTRDTRGEQYF. The DNA of the CDR3 is TGTGCCACCAGTGGCACCCGGGACACCCGTGGCGAGCAGTACTTC.

The genes are TRBV10-2 and TRBJ2-1, with 10 bases matching TRBD2. The germline V gene encodes CDR1 WSHSY and CDR2 SAAADI. This CDR3 contains 17 residues. J lost 0 bases, V lost 3 bases, and 5 bases had no gene match. The CDR3 DNA sequence: TGCGCCAGCAGTGAAGCCGCTAGCGGGAGCTCCTACAATGAGCAGTTCTTC. It is translated as CASSEAASGSSYNEQFF.

This chain's CDR3 is CASSGTAYGYTF. DNA for the CDR3: TGTGCCAGCAGCGGGACAGCTTATGGCTACACCTTC. The rearrangement joins TRBV5-6 to TRBJ1-2; 7 bases are a match to TRBD1. V was clipped by 4 bases and J by 5 bases; unmatched bases: 2. CDR1 is SGHDT, CDR2 YYEEEE, per germline. The CDR3 runs 12 residues. Supplemented by reference TRBV5-6 and TRBJ1-2, the full variable domain reads DAGVTQSPTHLIKTRGQQVTLRCSPKSGHDTVSWYQQALGQGPQFIFQYYEEEERQRGNFPDRFSGHQFPNYSSELNVNALLLGDSALYLCASSGTAYGYTFGSGTRLTVV.

There are a few counts of this clone. DNA of the CDR3: TGCAGCGTTGAAGGAGCTACAGGGGGTGAAAACTATGGCTACACCTTC. As protein: CSVEGATGGENYGYTF. This sequence joins TRBV29-1 and TRBJ1-2; 8 bases align to TRBD1. The V gene's germline CDR1 is SQVTM and CDR2 ANQGSEA. J gave up 2 bases and V 1 base, and 9 bases lay outside the gene matches. The CDR3 is 16 amino acids.